This TCR beta chain originates from a study of cytomegalovirus exposure and HLA in healthy donors. On the study more broadly: About 200 million T cells yielded 120 million or so unique TCR beta sequences, as an earlier analysis found.

Trimming cost V 0 bases and J 9 bases, with 12 bases left between them. The germline V gene has CDR1 LGHNA and CDR2 YSLEER. CDR3 length: 15 residues. Study results and limitations: The likely origin of a cluster of highly shared sequence variants was a sequencing artifact. Most observed TCR sequences were rare, whereas some public TCRs were detected in many donors. For most subjects, TCR beta sequences were reported to predict HLA-A and HLA-B alleles with accuracy.

PCR employed 60 Vbeta and 13 Jbeta primers. TCRdb's copy holds only in-frame clones and misses some; the assay was immunoSEQ multiplex PCR. The table has about 150,000 clones, approximately 84% seen once. For this clone: Antigen: not known.

The TCR originated in a woman aged 18-30 years in good health and CMV-seronegative. The chain has TRBV4-3 and TRBJ1-6, with D possibly being TRBD1 (5 bases). The material sequenced was PBMCs. The CDR3 DNA follows: TGCGCCAGCAGCCAAGATACGGGGGTCCGTTCACCCCTCCACTTT. The encoded protein is CASSQDTGVRSPLHF.